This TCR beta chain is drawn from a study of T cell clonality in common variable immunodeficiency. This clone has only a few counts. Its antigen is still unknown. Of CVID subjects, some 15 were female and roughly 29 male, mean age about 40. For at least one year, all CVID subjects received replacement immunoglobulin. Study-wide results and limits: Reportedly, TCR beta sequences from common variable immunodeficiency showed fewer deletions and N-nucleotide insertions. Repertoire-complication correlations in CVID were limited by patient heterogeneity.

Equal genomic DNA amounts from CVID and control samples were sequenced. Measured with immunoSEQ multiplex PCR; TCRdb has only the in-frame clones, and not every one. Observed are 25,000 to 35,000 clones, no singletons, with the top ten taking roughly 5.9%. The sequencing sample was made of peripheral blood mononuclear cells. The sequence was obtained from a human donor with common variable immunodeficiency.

CDR3 loop: CAQGLHSPLHF. The CDR3 bases that were read are TGTGCCCAGGGGTTGCACTCACCC. The chain combines TRBV30 with TRBJ1-6, with a tentative D call TRBD1 (6 bases). The DNA ends 3 residues before the CDR3 does, and the rest of the CDR3 is filled in from the germline J gene. CDR3 length equals 11 residues. V lost 8 bases, J lost 10 bases, and 12 bases lay in between. Germline CDR1 and CDR2: GTSNPN and SVGIG (reference sequence).